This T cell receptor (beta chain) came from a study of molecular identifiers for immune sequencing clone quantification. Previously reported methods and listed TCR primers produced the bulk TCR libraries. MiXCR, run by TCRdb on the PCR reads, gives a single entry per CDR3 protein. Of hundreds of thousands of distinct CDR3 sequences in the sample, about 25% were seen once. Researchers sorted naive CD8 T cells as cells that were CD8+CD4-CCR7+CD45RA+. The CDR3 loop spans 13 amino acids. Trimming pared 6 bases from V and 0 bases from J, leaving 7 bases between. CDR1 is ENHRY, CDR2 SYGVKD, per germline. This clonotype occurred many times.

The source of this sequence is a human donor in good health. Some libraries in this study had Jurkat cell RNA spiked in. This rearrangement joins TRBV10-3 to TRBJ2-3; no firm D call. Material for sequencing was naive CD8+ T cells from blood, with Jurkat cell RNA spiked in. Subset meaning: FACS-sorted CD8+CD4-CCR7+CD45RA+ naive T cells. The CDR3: CAIRMDSTDTQYF. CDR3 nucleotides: TGTGCCATCAGAATGGACAGCACAGATACGCAGTATTTT.